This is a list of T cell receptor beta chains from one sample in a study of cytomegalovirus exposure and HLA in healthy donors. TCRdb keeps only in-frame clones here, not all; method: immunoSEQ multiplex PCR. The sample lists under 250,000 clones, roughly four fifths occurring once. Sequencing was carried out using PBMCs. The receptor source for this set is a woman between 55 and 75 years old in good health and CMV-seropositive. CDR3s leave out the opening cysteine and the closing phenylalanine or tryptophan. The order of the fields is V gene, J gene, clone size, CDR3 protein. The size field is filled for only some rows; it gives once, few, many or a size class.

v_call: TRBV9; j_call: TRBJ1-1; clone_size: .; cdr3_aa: ASSISTEEGTEAF
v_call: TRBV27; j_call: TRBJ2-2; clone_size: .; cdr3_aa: ASRSPYRDKNTGELF
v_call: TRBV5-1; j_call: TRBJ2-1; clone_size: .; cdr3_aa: ASSLSGWDEQF
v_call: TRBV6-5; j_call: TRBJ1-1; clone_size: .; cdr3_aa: ASSSQGFNTEAF
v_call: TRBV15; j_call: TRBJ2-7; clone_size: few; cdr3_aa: ATSSGRTSGVTYEQY
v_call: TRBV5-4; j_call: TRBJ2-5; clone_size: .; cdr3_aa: ASSLLAGAETQY
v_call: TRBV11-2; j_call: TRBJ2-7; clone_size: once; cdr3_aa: ASRSRENEQY
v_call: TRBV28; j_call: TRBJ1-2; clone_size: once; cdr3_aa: ASSPVPGTGVYGYT
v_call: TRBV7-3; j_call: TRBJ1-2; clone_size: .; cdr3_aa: ASSFPGSGYGYT
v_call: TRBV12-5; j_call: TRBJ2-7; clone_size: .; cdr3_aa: ASGQVLSEQY
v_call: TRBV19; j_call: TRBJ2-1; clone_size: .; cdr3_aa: ASRHRGAYNEQF
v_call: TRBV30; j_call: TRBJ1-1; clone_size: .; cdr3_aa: AWKRGSGFTEAF
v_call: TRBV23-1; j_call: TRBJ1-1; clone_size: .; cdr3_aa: ASTPTVPNTEAF
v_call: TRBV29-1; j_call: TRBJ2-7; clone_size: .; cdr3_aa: SVRLAGSYEQY
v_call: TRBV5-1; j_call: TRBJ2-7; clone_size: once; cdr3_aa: ASSLTGYEQY
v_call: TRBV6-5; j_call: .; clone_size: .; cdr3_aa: ASTLTGTGTYEQY
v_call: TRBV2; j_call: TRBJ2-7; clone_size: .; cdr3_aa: ASSLGNYEQY
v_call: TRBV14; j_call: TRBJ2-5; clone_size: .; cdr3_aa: ASSPDRRTQY
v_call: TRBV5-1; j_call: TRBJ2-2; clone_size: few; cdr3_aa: ASIRSPSAQSELF
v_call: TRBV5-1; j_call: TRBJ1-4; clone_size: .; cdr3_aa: ASSMGQGLDNEKLF
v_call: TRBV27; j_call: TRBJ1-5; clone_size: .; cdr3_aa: ASSYRGTANQPQH
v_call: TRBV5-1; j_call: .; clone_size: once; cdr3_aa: ASSVSGSLSYEQY
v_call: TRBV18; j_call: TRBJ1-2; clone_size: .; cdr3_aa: ASSPQGQNFNYGYT
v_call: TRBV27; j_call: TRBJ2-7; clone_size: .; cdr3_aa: ASSLQGAYYEQY
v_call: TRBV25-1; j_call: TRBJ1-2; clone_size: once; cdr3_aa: ASSHSSRDRPGYT
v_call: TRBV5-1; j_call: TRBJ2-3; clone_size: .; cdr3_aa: ASTSWGGTDTQY
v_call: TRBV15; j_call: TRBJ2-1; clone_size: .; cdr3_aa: ATSRVVRTSGGRLNEQF
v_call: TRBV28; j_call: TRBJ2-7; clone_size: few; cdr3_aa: ASTETGGDYEQY
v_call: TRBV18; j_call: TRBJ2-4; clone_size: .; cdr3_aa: ASSPTGVKNIQY
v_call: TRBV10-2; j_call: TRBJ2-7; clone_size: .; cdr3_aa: ASRPGTSGRRSSYEQY
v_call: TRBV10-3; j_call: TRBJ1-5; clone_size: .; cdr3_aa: AISAYPGNNQPQH
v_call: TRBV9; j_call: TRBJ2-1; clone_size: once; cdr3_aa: ASSVGSGSYNEQF
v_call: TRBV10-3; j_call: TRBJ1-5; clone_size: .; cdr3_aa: AISESADQPQH